This is a list of T cell receptor beta chains from one sample in a study of cytotoxic CD8 clonotypes in ibrutinib-treated CLL. Some clones are missing from TCRdb's copy, which holds only in-frame ones; the method was immunoSEQ multiplex PCR. The sample carries about 15,000 clones, roughly 66% recorded once. The starting material was PBMCs, obtained before ibrutinib treatment. The receptors were sampled from a human donor with chronic lymphocytic leukemia. Each CDR3 is given with its conserved first and last residue.

TRBV6-5,CASRIDPATTEAFF
TRBV7-2,CASRLGTSGRAGVQYF
TRBV2,CASAYRAYEQYF
TRBV6-5,CASSSDKTNSPLHF
TRBV7-9,CASSLEGNYGYTF
TRBV18,CASSPPGDSYNEQFF
TRBV10-3,CAISEPRAANVLTF
TRBV19,CASSPTPTNEKLFF
TRBV5-4,CASSFEGTPSYNEQFF
TRBV19,CASLGQGRSSPLHF
TRBV6-1,CASSEAGGTRTVYF
TRBV13,CASSLAETQYF
TRBV9,CASSGGDSYNEQFF
TRBV4-2,CASSQEGWGGGPRDGELFF
TRBV27,CASSFTASSYNEQFF
TRBV27,CASSTGTGLNQPQHF
TRBV30,CAWSSPGGFGEKLFF
TRBV7-2,CASSPLARDYSEQYF
TRBV10-3,CAISSSTDTQYF
TRBV6-1,CASTKDLVGTYTF